This T cell receptor beta chain was documented in a study of vaccination and CD4 T cells after COVID-19 (dated by TCRdb to the early 2020s). Describing the broader study: Six males and four females were included in the convalescent cohort, with two Hispanic individuals, seven Caucasians, two Asians and one multiracial person represented. Participants got two doses of the Pfizer-BioNTech BNT162b2 vaccine (n=8) or two doses of the Moderna mRNA-1273 vaccine (n=2). Post-COVID blood samples from convalescent patients were collected a median of roughly 100 days after diagnosis, with a range of 35 to 161 days. Post-vaccine blood samples were collected a median of approximately eleven weeks after the second vaccine dose, ranging from roughly 13 to 250 days. Culture stimuli were overlapping spike peptide pools from SARS-CoV-2 and from the common cold coronaviruses HCoV-NL63, HCoV-OC43 and HCoV-229E. Control cultures used a CEFX viral epitope pool as positive control, an HIV-1 Nef peptide pool as negative control, or no peptide. In more than eight COVID-19 convalescent patients and a few infection-naive healthy vaccine recipients, researchers compared the spike-specific CD4+ TCR repertoire from before mRNA vaccination with the repertoire from after. At the TCR clonotype level, an earlier paper using these donors assessed memory CD4+ T cell crossreactivity between SARS-CoV-2 and common cold coronavirus spike proteins. General study outcomes and caveats: Among convalescent patients, a median about 86% of the SARS-CoV-2-reactive clones seen after vaccination appeared only after vaccination, which suggests priming specific to the vaccine. Nearly all vaccine-specific clones in convalescent patients (304 of 307) were mono-reactive for SARS-CoV-2 spike rather than cross-reactive with common cold coronaviruses. Although the median number of SARS-CoV-2-reactive clonotypes went up from around 20 after infection to more than 30 after vaccination, the increase was not significant. The number of convalescent patients in the study was relatively small, and the study did not examine early timepoints following natural infection.

The treatment or condition label for this specimen denotes: approximately 9-day PBMC culture with coronavirus spike peptide pools or control peptides (ViraFEST assay). CD4+ T cells from unexposed donors were collected before the COVID-19 pandemic (2011-2018). The ViraFEST assay was used in the study, in which antigen-specific T cells were expanded with peptide pools and expanded clonotypes were subsequently identified by TCR sequencing. PBMCs were cultured at under 2.5 million per well in IMDM supplemented with approximately 5.3% human AB serum and 8 to 10 IU/ml IL-2, with approximately 9.2 ug/ml peptide pools added. On days 3 and 7, half of the culture medium was replaced with fresh IL-2-containing medium. CD4+ T cells were isolated after approximately eleven days of culture through negative selection using the EasySep CD4+ T cell isolation kit. As far as cell numbers permitted, CD4+ T cells from unexposed donors were tested for reactivity against SARS-CoV-2 S and N as well as four spike pools from common cold coronaviruses. Ficoll-Paque Plus gradient centrifugation was used to isolate PBMCs from whole blood, and the isolated PBMCs were then either used fresh or cryopreserved at -140C. Triplicate wells were generally used for each culture condition. Leukapheresis product for the unexposed donors was bought commercially.

Library creation used PCR. TCR sequencing of DNA from cultured CD4+ T cells used the Oncomine TCR Beta short-read assay at the Johns Hopkins FTIC core. The QIAamp micro DNA kit was used to extract genomic DNA from the cultured CD4+ T cells. Oncomine TCR Beta libraries made from cultured CD4+ T cells were pooled using unique dual indexes and sequenced on an Illumina iSeq 100. Concerning the study's data processing: Non-productive sequences were filtered out, and CDR3s that did not start with C, did not end with F or W, or were shorter than 7 amino acids were discarded. The MANAFEST web application was used to identify antigen-specific clonotypes by comparing peptide-stimulated wells against reference wells and other culture wells. Positive clones required FDR below 0.05, an odds ratio above 5, and productive frequency above 0.1% in at least two of three replicate wells. A clonotype was classed as cross-reactive if the clonotype showed significant expansion both in SARS-CoV-2 spike wells and in at least one common cold coronavirus spike condition. Levenshtein distances (stringdist) and unrooted phylogenetic trees (ape) in R version 3.6.1 were used to assess CDR3 homology. Starting from the raw public reads, TCRdb applied fastp trimming at Q25, assembled clones with MiXCR and retained in-frame beta chains. Rows with one shared CDR3 protein collapse into an entry with the most common genes and DNA. The V and J calls, along with clone size, are taken from TCRdb and not from the paper's own processing. The sample contains some 9,700 distinct CDR3 sequences, approximately 62% of them found a single time. Clones ranked in the top ten supply around 25% of the sample.

About this clonotype: Its antigen is unknown. Base qualities were left out, and no much larger clone turns up one base away.

The CDR3 starts with the cysteine, ends with the phenylalanine, and has 12 residues. The entry retains the CDR3 DNA only, 36 bases that are in frame from base 1. The germline V gene provides CDR1 SQVTM and CDR2 ANQGSEA. V loses 7 bases of germline sequence and J loses 6 bases, and the interval between the two ends is 15 bases. Sequenced sample: CD4+ T cells from blood, cultured in vitro. The receptor was derived from a human donor in good health. Rearrangement joined TRBV29-1 to TRBJ1-1; the D gene remains uncertain. The sequence in DNA is TGCAGCGCTAAAAGAGGGCAGGCTGAAGCTTTCTTT. It translates as CSAKRGQAEAFF.